What follows is one TCR beta chain and its context. This entry is derived from a study of blood T cell repertoires in COVID-19. On the study more broadly: PBMCs, B-cell-depleted T cells, or T cells were the source of the cDNA or gDNA that made up the material.

Study processing details: Reference gene primer amplification gave nucleated cell count estimates. Measured with immunoSEQ multiplex PCR; TCRdb has only the in-frame clones, and not every one. That table is the source of V, J and clone size, and D and trimming were worked out from the DNA. The sample lists tens of thousands of clones; 75% to 90% were seen once. The CDR3 is 13 residues long. V was clipped by 6 bases and J by 2 bases, with 10 bases between them. In germline, CDR1 is LGHDT, CDR2 YNNKEL (reference sequence). Sequenced input: peripheral blood. The origin of this receptor is a human donor in a cohort sampled during active COVID-19. The rearrangement joins TRBV3-1 (or the pseudogene TRBV3-2) to TRBJ1-1; D remains unclear. DNA of the CDR3: TGTGCCAGCAGGCCCGAGATTAACACTGAAGCTTTCTTT. This translates into CASRPEINTEAFF.